This T cell receptor (beta chain) comes out of a study of PD-1 blockade in classical Hodgkin lymphoma. Broader study findings: Reports indicated that newly diagnosed patients had lower baseline TCR diversity than healthy donors did. Causes of the repertoire differences remain undefined, possibly disease activity or prior therapy.

About this clone itself: Antigen: not known.

The CDR3 consists of 15 residues. V lost 2 bases and J lost 7; bases outside the gene matches: 6. Germline V gene data show CDR1 as SGHTA and CDR2 as FQGNSA. Produced via immunoSEQ multiplex PCR; TCRdb's table is partial and in-frame only. Counted here are fewer than 90,000 clones, over 90% occurring once; the ten biggest clones make up about 2.6%. Time point meaning: newly diagnosed, previously untreated cHL patient sample. The TCR comes from a human donor with classical Hodgkin lymphoma. This chain connects TRBV7-2 to TRBJ2-2, with 8 bases matching TRBD2. Sample: peripheral blood mononuclear cells (PBMCs). The CDR3 region has the DNA TGTGCCAGCAGCTTATCCGGGAGGGAATTCGGGGAGCTGTTTTTT. It is translated as CASSLSGREFGELFF.